A selection of T cell receptor beta chains follows, all from one sample in a study of blood T cell repertoires in COVID-19. Only in-frame clones appear in the TCRdb table, and some are missing; sequencing was by immunoSEQ multiplex PCR. The sample consists of fewer than 500,000 clones, around 89% of them appearing once. The specimen sequenced was peripheral blood. These receptors came from a young woman with acute or convalescent COVID-19. Both conserved end residues are part of each CDR3. D genes are given only for firm matches. The size of a clone is reported for some rows only, either as once, few or many, or as a class for expanded clones.

>TRBD2|TRBV20-1|TRBJ2-5|-
TGCAGTGCTAGTCCGCCTAGCGGGGGGCTTGGGGAGACCCAGTACTTC
CSASPPSGGLGETQYF
>-|TRBV2|TRBJ1-4|-
TGTGCCAGCATGCAGGGGCCTAATGAAAAACTGTTTTTT
CASMQGPNEKLFF
>-|TRBV4-1|TRBJ2-7|-
TGCGCCAGCAGCCCTCTCCGGGACTCCTCCTACGAGCAGTACTTC
CASSPLRDSSYEQYF
>-|TRBV27|TRBJ2-3|-
TGTGCCAGCAGTTTGAGCTCGGGGTTTGCTACGCAGTATTTT
CASSLSSGFATQYF
>-|TRBV3-1/TRBV3-2|TRBJ1-2|once
TGTGCCAGCAGCCAAGACGGGATACGCCTGGTGGGCTACACCTTC
CASSQDGIRLVGYTF
>-|TRBV4-1|TRBJ1-5|-
TGCGCCAGCAGCCAAGATAGCACAGGAGGGCATCAGCCCCAGCATTTT
CASSQDSTGGHQPQHF
>TRBD1|TRBV27|TRBJ1-4|-
TGTGCCAGCAGTCGCAGGGACAGGGTTAATGAAAAACTGTTTTTT
CASSRRDRVNEKLFF
>-|TRBV30|TRBJ1-2|-
TGTGCCTGGATATACGGCAGGGGAGTCCCTAACTATGGCTACACCTTC
CAWIYGRGVPNYGYTF
>-|TRBV6-1|TRBJ1-1|-
TGTGCCAGCAGTGAAGCAGGGAGGACCACTGAAGCTTTCTTT
CASSEAGRTTEAFF
>TRBD1|TRBV7-8|TRBJ1-6|-
TGTGCCAGCAGCTTGTACAGGGGTAATTCACCCCTCCACTTT
CASSLYRGNSPLHF
>-|TRBV15|TRBJ1-4|-
TGTGCCACCAGCAGCGGACCGGGGGAAAAACTGTTTTTT
CATSSGPGEKLFF
>TRBD1|TRBV28|TRBJ2-1|-
TGTGCCAGCAGTTTGCCCCTGACAGGGGAGCAGTTCTTC
CASSLPLTGEQFF
>-|TRBV20-1|TRBJ2-1|-
TGCAGTGCTCTAGGAAATGAGCAGTTCTTC
CSALGNEQFF
>TRBD2|TRBV11-2|TRBJ2-1|-
TGTGCCAGCAGAGGGACTAGCGGGGCCTACAATGAGCAGTTCTTC
CASRGTSGAYNEQFF
>-|TRBV5-1|TRBJ2-3|once
TGCGCCAGCAATCGTCAGGGAAATGGAGATACGCAGTATTTT
CASNRQGNGDTQYF
>TRBD1|TRBV14|TRBJ1-1|-
TGTGCCAGCAGCCTTACGGGACAGGGAACGAGACAAGATGCCCGAGCTTTCTTT
CASSLTGQGTRQDARAFF
>TRBD1|TRBV6-2/TRBV6-3|TRBJ1-1|-
TGTGCCAGCAGTCTGCCGACAGGGGGTTTGAACACTGAAGCTTTCTTT
CASSLPTGGLNTEAFF
>-|TRBV7-3|TRBJ1-1|-
TGTGCCAGCAGCTTAAGAGCAGAAGGGAGGACTGAAGCTTTCTTT
CASSLRAEGRTEAFF
>TRBD1|TRBV10-3|TRBJ2-7|-
TGTGCCATCAGTGAAAACAGGGGTGGCTACGAGCAGTACTTC
CAISENRGGYEQYF
>-|TRBV13|TRBJ2-5|-
TGTGCCAGCAGCCGTGGAATTAGCGCATACCAAGAGACCCAGTACTTC
CASSRGISAYQETQYF
>-|TRBV12-3/TRBV12-4|TRBJ2-5|-
TGTGCCAGCCAAAACGCAGGAGAGACCCAGTACTTC
CASQNAGETQYF
>TRBD1|TRBV11-3|TRBJ2-1|-
TGTGCCAGCAGCTCCGGGACAGGGAGGCCCTACAATGAGCAGTTCTTC
CASSSGTGRPYNEQFF
>-|TRBV9|TRBJ2-2|-
TGTGCCAGCAGCGCTAGCGACACCGGGGAGCTGTTTTTT
CASSASDTGELFF
>-|TRBV30|TRBJ1-6|-
TGTGCCTGGAGTGTACTGGACACGGGAGTAGGTTCACCCCTCCACTTT
CAWSVLDTGVGSPLHF